The present T cell receptor (beta chain) was sequenced within a study of STAT5B mutations in CD4+ large granular lymphocyte leukemia. As regards this clone: The antigen is not known.

After removal of 4 bases from V and 4 bases from J, the junction contained 8 bases not matched to a gene. The CDR3 sequence is 16 residues long. CDR1 is SGHVS, CDR2 FNYEAQ, per germline. Original analysis: The detection floor for productive clonotype frequency was 2.59 x 10-5. Assay used: immunoSEQ multiplex PCR; TCRdb lists only in-frame clones, some missing. V, J and clone size are taken as reported in that table, and D and trimming were inferred from the DNA itself. The profile shows 20,000 to 25,000 clones, 70% to 80% of them singletons. Control samples were healthy donors' buffy coats. Points from the study as a whole: Main leukemic clonotypes were patient-specific, but 20% to 25% appeared at low frequency elsewhere. Top patient clones used TRBV06 genes more often: 8/27 versus 2/35 in controls.

The sample taken for sequencing was CD4+ T cells from blood buffy coats. The TCR originated in a human donor in good health. V usage is TRBV7-6 and J usage is TRBJ2-7, with TRBD2 matching 12 bases. Here the CDR3 DNA reads TGTGCCAGCAGCTCATTTACTAGCGGGAGGAAGTACGAGCAGTACTTC. Protein: CASSSFTSGRKYEQYF.